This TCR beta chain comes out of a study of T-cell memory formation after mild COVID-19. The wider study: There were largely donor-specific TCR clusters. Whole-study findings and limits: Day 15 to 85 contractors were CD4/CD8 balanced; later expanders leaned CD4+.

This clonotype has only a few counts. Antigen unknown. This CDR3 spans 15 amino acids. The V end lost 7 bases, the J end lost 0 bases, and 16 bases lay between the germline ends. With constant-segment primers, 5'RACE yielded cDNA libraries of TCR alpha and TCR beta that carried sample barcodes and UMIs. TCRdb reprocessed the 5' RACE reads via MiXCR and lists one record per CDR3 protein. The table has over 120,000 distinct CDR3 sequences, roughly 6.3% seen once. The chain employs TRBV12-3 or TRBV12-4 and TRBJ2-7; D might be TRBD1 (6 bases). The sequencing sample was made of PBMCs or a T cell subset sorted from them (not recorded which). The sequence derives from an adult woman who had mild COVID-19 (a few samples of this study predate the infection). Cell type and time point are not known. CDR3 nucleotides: TGTGCCAGCAACACAGGGCAGCTAAGCTCCTACGAGCAGTACTTC. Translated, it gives CASNTGQLSSYEQYF.